The 24 T cell receptor beta chains in this list originate from one sample, sequenced in a study of blood T cells in healthy people across ages. A J-beta primer mix and a sample-barcoded 5' primer were used in a second PCR of about 7 to 12 cycles. MiXCR was run by TCRdb on the 5' RACE reads, yielding one entry per CDR3 protein. The sample has over 500,000 distinct CDR3 sequences, 52% seen once. The sequenced sample consisted of blood. These receptors all come from a woman older than 75 in good health.

This chain connects TRBV18 to TRBJ1-1; a weak D match, TRBD1 (5 bases). In germline, CDR1 is KGHSH, CDR2 LQKENI. This CDR3 has 15 amino acids. V shed 0 bases and J shed 4 bases, with 12 bases lying between them. For the CDR3, the DNA is TGTGCCAGCTCACCACCCCTACAGGCAAGCACTGAAGCTTTCTTT. It codes for CASSPPLQASTEAFF.

This chain joins TRBV6-5 and TRBJ1-1, with a tentative D call TRBD1 (6 bases). V was pared by 7 bases and J by 5 bases, with 17 bases between. This CDR3 comprises 14 residues. The germline gives CDR1 MNHEY, CDR2 SVGAGI. For the CDR3, the DNA is TGTGCCAGCACCTCAGGGGTTGCGACTACTGAAGCTTTCTTT. It encodes CASTSGVATTEAFF.

The CDR3 here is CASSQKGGRVSPLHF. The CDR3 DNA is TGTGCCAGCAGCCAAAAAGGGGGACGGGTTTCACCCCTCCACTTT. The chain recombines TRBV3-1 with TRBJ1-6, with D possibly TRBD1 on 6 matching bases. This CDR3 region has 15 residues. From germline, CDR1 is LGHDT and CDR2 YNNKEL (reference sequence). Trimming took 2 bases from V and 9 from J, leaving 14 bases between them.

This clonotype was recorded many times. The chain links TRBV7-2 to TRBJ1-2; D unresolved. The length of the CDR3 is 15 residues. Germline V CDR1 and CDR2: SGHTA, FQGNSA. The V end lost 5 bases, the J end lost 5 bases, and 18 bases lay between the germline ends. The CDR3 spells CASSPSTREKYGYTF. The DNA of the CDR3 is TGTGCCAGCAGCCCTTCGACCAGAGAAAAATATGGCTACACCTTC.

This clonotype was counted a few times. This chain links TRBV28 with TRBJ2-7; D might be TRBD1 (5 bases). Germline CDR1 is MDHEN and CDR2 is SYDVKM. Deletions cut 1 base from V and 3 bases from J, with 10 bases between. The CDR3 consists of 14 residues. For the CDR3, the DNA is TGTGCCAGCAGTTTATCCCAGGGAAACTACGAGCAGTACTTC. Encoded protein: CASSLSQGNYEQYF.

Many counts were recorded for this clonotype. CDR3 bases: TGTGCCAGCAGTTTAGCGGCAGGGACCCTCAATGAGCAGTTCTTC. Encoded protein: CASSLAAGTLNEQFF. The chain is built from TRBV12-3 or TRBV12-4 and TRBJ2-1; D possibly matches TRBD1 or TRBD2 (5 bases each). Trimming took off 0 bases at V and 6 bases at J, with 12 bases between the two ends. The CDR3 covers 15 residues.

The table lists this clonotype with many counts. V and J are TRBV20-1 and TRBJ2-7; 7 nucleotides agree with TRBD2. The CDR3 extends over 14 amino acids. J was trimmed by 1 base and V by 1 base; bases with no gene match: 4. Germline V CDR1 and CDR2: DFQATT, SNEGSKA (reference sequence). The CDR3 DNA sequence: TGCAGTGCTAGAGCTACTAGCGCGTCCTACGAGCAGTACTTC. Translation: CSARATSASYEQYF.

The rearrangement uses TRBV7-3 and TRBJ2-2, with TRBD2 matching 10 bases. Per the germline V gene, CDR1 is SGHTA and CDR2 is FQGTGA. Trimming cost V 5 bases and J 6 bases; bases outside gene matches: 9. The CDR3 contains 16 residues. For the CDR3, the DNA is TGTGCCAGCAGCCCAGGGGGACTAGCGAATTCCGGGGAGCTGTTTTTT. This gives the protein CASSPGGLANSGELFF.

As for this clonotype: A much larger clone is a single base away; this may be a read error. The rearrangement uses TRBV20-1 and TRBJ2-5, with no clear D. Germline CDR1 and CDR2: DFQATT and SNEGSKA (reference sequence). This CDR3 spans 12 amino acids. Trimming cost V 4 bases and J 0 bases, with 6 bases left between them. CDR3 in amino acids: CSAKGYQETQYF. In DNA, the CDR3 is TGCAGTGCTAAGGGCTACCAAGAGACCCAGTACTTC.

The chain combines TRBV12-3 or TRBV12-4 with TRBJ2-4; D may be TRBD1 (5 bases). CDR3 length: 14 amino acids. V was trimmed by 6 bases and J by 0 bases, leaving 9 bases between them. The CDR3 sequence: CASRTALAKNIQYF. The CDR3 DNA reads TGTGCCAGCAGGACAGCACTAGCCAAAAACATTCAGTACTTC.

The J gene is TRBJ2-1, the V gene TRBV18, with TRBD2 as a possible D gene (6 bases). The J call may be faulty, since TRBJ2-7 better matches the DNA end. The CDR3 runs 14 residues. Germline CDR1 reads KGHSH; CDR2 reads LQKENI. CDR3 in DNA: TGTGCCAGCTCACCACTGGTAGCGGACAATGAGCAGTACTTC. Translated: CASSPLVADNEQYF.

The chain uses TRBV24-1 and TRBJ2-3, with unresolved D. V lost 5 bases and J 6 bases, leaving 5 bases between the germline ends. Germline V CDR1 and CDR2: KGHDR, SFDVKD. This CDR3 is 11 amino acids long. This CDR3 reads CATSVADTQYF. The CDR3, as DNA: TGTGCCACCAGTGTGGCTGATACGCAGTATTTT.

As regards this clonotype: One end of the junction is discordant with germline, which a read error may explain. The chain links TRBV12-3 or TRBV12-4 to TRBJ2-1, with 7 bases fitting TRBD1. The CDR3 is 16 amino acids. The CDR3 nucleotides read TGTGCCAGCAAAGATCCGAGGACAGGTTTTTCCAATGGGCAGTTCTTC. As protein: CASKDPRTGFSNGQFF.

Turning to this clonotype: A much larger clone is a single base away; this may be a read error. The V call is TRBV29-1, the J call TRBJ2-5; D could derive from TRBD1 or TRBD2 (5 bases each). Germline CDR1 SQVTM, CDR2 ANQGSEA. The CDR3 consists of 14 residues. V lost 6 bases, J lost 0 bases, and 14 bases lay in between. The CDR3: CSVPLGEYQETQYF. CDR3 DNA sequence: TGCAGCGTACCGTTGGGGGAGTACCAAGAGACCCAGTACTTC.

The gene calls are TRBV27 and TRBJ2-1; 7 bases are a match to TRBD2. The CDR3 covers 16 residues. The germline CDR1 and CDR2 sequences are MNHEY and SMNVEV (reference sequence). V lost 4 bases and J lost 5; bases outside the gene matches: 11. The CDR3 spells CASSSLGTTEDNEQFF. CDR3 sequence (DNA): TGTGCCAGCAGTTCTCTCGGGACTACCGAGGACAATGAGCAGTTCTTC.

The chain carries TRBV9 and TRBJ2-5, with 7 nucleotides matching TRBD2. Germline V gene lookup returns CDR1 SGDLS and CDR2 YYNGEE. V shed 3 bases, J shed 5 bases, and the junction held 10 bases outside the gene matches. There are 15 residues in the CDR3. CDR3 in amino acids: CASSDGLDWGETQYF. For the CDR3, the DNA is TGTGCCAGCAGCGATGGACTAGATTGGGGGGAGACCCAGTACTTC.

The rearrangement uses TRBV4-1 and TRBJ2-1; no definite D call. Germline CDR1 reads MGHRA; CDR2 reads YSYEKL. V was trimmed by 3 bases and J by 4 bases, leaving 10 bases between them. CDR3 length equals 14 residues. The chain's CDR3 is CASSQQGRYNEQFF. CDR3 coding DNA: TGCGCCAGCAGCCAGCAAGGTCGGTACAATGAGCAGTTCTTC.

The sample holds many counts of this clonotype. The rearrangement links TRBV7-2 to TRBJ2-7; D might be TRBD1 (6 bases). Per germline, CDR1 SGHTA and CDR2 FQGNSA. Deletions cut 2 bases from V and 4 bases from J, with 15 bases between. The CDR3 length is 15 residues. The CDR3 spells CASSLQTGFIYEQYF. CDR3 coding DNA: TGTGCCAGCAGCTTACAGACAGGTTTTATTTACGAGCAGTACTTC.

This rearrangement joins TRBV29-1 to TRBJ2-2; TRBD1 matches 9 bases. The trim removed 2 bases at V and 4 bases at J, leaving 2 bases unmatched. This CDR3 region has 14 residues. Germline V CDR1 and CDR2: SQVTM, ANQGSEA. In nucleotides, the CDR3 is TGCAGCGTTGAAACAGGGGGCTTCACCGGGGAGCTGTTTTTT. It encodes CSVETGGFTGELFF.

This chain joins TRBV28 and TRBJ2-5; D is uncertain. From germline, CDR1 is MDHEN and CDR2 SYDVKM. Trimming shortened V by 4 bases and J by 0 bases, and 15 bases separated the two germline ends. The CDR3 sequence is 16 residues long. This CDR3 is CASSSDPFYYQETQYF. The CDR3 DNA sequence: TGTGCCAGCAGTTCGGACCCGTTCTACTACCAAGAGACCCAGTACTTC.

In its sample, this clonotype was seen a few times. This chain connects TRBV20-1 to TRBJ2-2; unclear D gene. CDR1 and CDR2 (germline): DFQATT, SNEGSKA (reference sequence). V dropped 6 bases and J dropped 0 bases, with 17 bases sitting between them. This CDR3 is 16 amino acids long. CDR3 in amino acids: CSAPLWGYANTGELFF. The CDR3 bases are TGCAGTGCCCCTCTATGGGGTTACGCGAACACCGGGGAGCTGTTTTTT.

With regard to this clonotype: The CDR3 does not end in the conserved phenylalanine or tryptophan, so this is likely a read error. The chain is built from TRBV7-6 and TRBJ2-1; 15 nucleotides line up with TRBD2. The CDR3 spans 17 residues. V shed 5 bases and J 3 bases; nucleotides not matched to a gene: 5. The germline gives CDR1 SGHVS, CDR2 FNYEAQ. CDR3 sequence reads: CASSHSGLAGGYNEQFI. In DNA form, the CDR3 reads TGTGCCAGCAGCCACTCGGGACTAGCGGGAGGCTACAATGAGCAGTTCATC.

The V call is TRBV5-4, the J call TRBJ2-1; no clear D. Germline CDR1 and CDR2: SGHNT and YYREEE (reference sequence). The CDR3 is made up of 15 amino acids. V shed 0 bases and J shed 8 bases, with 15 bases lying between them. The CDR3 DNA reads TGTGCCAGCAGCTTGGCACTAAGGCAGGACGATGAGCAGTTCTTC. It codes for CASSLALRQDDEQFF.

Turning to this clonotype: This sequence may be a read error, since a much larger clone differs from it by one base. The chain employs TRBV7-9 and TRBJ2-3; TRBD2 matches at 9 bases. Germline assignment: CDR1 SEHNR and CDR2 FQNEAQ (reference sequence). The CDR3 is 13 amino acids. J gave up 0 bases and V 11 bases, and 3 bases lay outside the gene matches. This CDR3 is CACGRASTDTQYF. The CDR3 nucleotides read TGTGCCTGCGGGAGGGCCAGCACAGATACGCAGTATTTT.